A single sample gave rise to the 4 T cell receptor beta chains below, sequenced in a study of tumor-infiltrating lymphocytes in primary liver carcinoma. Both RNA and DNA were isolated together from around 20-30 mg of bulk tissue that had not been sorted. Using a constant-region primer together with ProtoScript II reverse transcriptase, TCR beta cDNA was made from 500 ng of total RNA. TCR beta libraries came from three nested multiplex PCR rounds using slightly modified ARM-PCR. Two initial PCR rounds of about 10 cycles each paired TRBV1-TRBV30 forward primers with a C-beta reverse primer. TCRdb ran MiXCR on the multiplex PCR reads and lists one entry per CDR3 protein. This table has roughly 80,000 distinct CDR3 sequences, 65% to 75% appearing once. The material sequenced was liver tumor tissue from sampling region 4. Subset specified: tumor region T4, right-lateral pole. The receptor source for this set is a woman aged 60-70 years with primary liver carcinoma and hepatitis B virus infection.

This clonotype was detected a few times. This may stem from a read error, because a much larger clone lies one nucleotide away. The chain carries TRBV28 and TRBJ2-5; weak D call: TRBD1 (6 bases). The length of the CDR3 is 15 residues. CDR1 is MDHEN, CDR2 SYDVKM, per germline. The CDR3 DNA follows: TGTGCCTGCAGTTTACTGAGGTCCAGGGGCGAGACCCAGTACTTC. It encodes CACSLLRSRGETQYF.

Worth noting for this clonotype: A read error may be the cause here, since a much bigger clone is one base away. The chain couples TRBV30 to TRBJ2-2, with D possibly TRBD2 on 5 matching bases. V lost 1 base and J lost 6, with 9 bases in between. This CDR3 is built from 13 residues. Looked up from germline, CDR1 is GTSNPN and CDR2 is SVGIG (reference sequence). This CDR3 reads CAWSGRLSGELFF. CDR3 nucleotides: TGTGCCTGGAGTGGGCGACTATCCGGGGAGCTGTTTTTT.

For this clonotype: A read error may produce the germline difference seen at one junction end. The chain joins TRBV10-2 to TRBJ2-2; D possibly corresponds to TRBD2 (5 bases). Germline V gene lookup returns CDR1 WSHSY and CDR2 SAAADI. This CDR3 region has 13 residues. The CDR3 coding sequence is TGCACCAGCAGTGACCGTACCACCGGGGAACTGTTTTTT. Translated: CTSSDRTTGELFF.

A note on this clonotype: The CDR3 does not close with the conserved phenylalanine or tryptophan, likely indicating a read error. The chain joins TRBV4-1 to TRBJ1-2; maybe TRBD1 (6 bases). The CDR3 spans 13 residues. The germline CDR1 and CDR2 sequences are MGHRA and YSYEKL. The CDR3 nucleotides are TGCGCCAACAGCCGGGACATAAGGGGTGGCTACACCTCC. Translated: CANSRDIRGGYTS.